Here is one T cell receptor beta chain with its context. TCRdb's copy holds only in-frame clones and misses some; the assay was immunoSEQ multiplex PCR. This repertoire shows roughly 45,000 clones, approximately 92% found once; its top ten account for 9%. The sample belongs to a study of T cell changes during pregnancy in multiple sclerosis. Sample: CD8+ T cells from peripheral blood mononuclear cells, taken after pregnancy. This clonotype was sampled from a female donor with multiple sclerosis, enrolled in a pregnancy study.

Written as DNA, the CDR3 is TGTGCCAGCATGGGCAGGGGCTACAATGAGCAGTTCTTC. Amino acids: CASMGRGYNEQFF. The rearrangement links TRBV27 to TRBJ2-1, with TRBD1 as a possible D gene (6 bases). The V gene lost 7 bases and the J gene lost 3 bases, with 10 bases spanning the gap. The CDR3 totals 13 residues. The germline V gene encodes CDR1 MNHEY and CDR2 SMNVEV (reference sequence).